This entry features one TCR beta chain sequence. There is no known antigen for this receptor. There are no base qualities to consult, and no much larger clone falls within one base. The immunoSEQ Assay, a bias-controlled multiplex PCR, was used to amplify TCRbeta CDR3 regions from genomic DNA. For the original study's pipeline: Within the assay, amplification of reference gene primers was used to estimate how many nucleated cells each sample contained. Sequence reads were collapsed and filtered to measure the absolute abundance of every unique TCRbeta CDR3 rearrangement. For each sample, productive Simpson clonality was calculated as the square root of Simpson's diversity index across productive rearrangements. TCRdb carries this immuneACCESS record with in-frame sequences only. Its versions omit some clonotypes, under half of them owing to an unresolved V gene in the studies checked, with the rest unexplained. V and J calls and clone size are those listed in that table; D and trimming were worked out from the DNA. For this sample the table gives fewer than 400,000 clones, of which about nine tenths were detected only once. The ten biggest clones cover less than 3% of the sample.

V and J are trimmed by 4 bases and 1 base, and the gene matches miss 4 bases of the junction. The CDR3 sequence holds 15 residues, the cysteine and phenylalanine included. Only the CDR3 region is kept as DNA, spanning 45 bases read in frame from base 1. CDR1 and CDR2 (MNHEY, SMNVEV) derive from the germline V gene (reference sequence). This record belongs to a study of blood T cell repertoires in COVID-19 (dated by TCRdb to the early 2020s). Concerning the study at large: The collaborator samples originated in the United States, Italy and Spain and spanned the acute and convalescent phases of COVID-19. The prospective study material was composed of cDNA or gDNA derived from T cells, B-cell-depleted T cells, or PBMCs. Subjects who had been exposed to COVID-19, were actively infected with it, or had recovered from it provided the deeply sampled blood TCRbeta repertoires that made up the dataset. The repertoires were made available in a free public database intended to serve as a resource for research on the immune response to SARS-CoV-2. The samples were drawn from two sources: the first 160 participants of the ongoing ImmuneRACE study, and 1,000 to 1,500 subjects contributed by 6 global collaborators. The sample metadata nearly always contained a de-identified subject ID, COVID-19 status, age in years and sex. Where available, HLA class I and class II types were taken from metadata supplied by the sample provider and were not determined by assay-based typing.

What the research found in general, with its limitations: Clinical and demographic metadata were provided uncurated, with the amount varying by source and participant.

At one collaborating source in Seattle, patients were enrolled during active infection and were followed longitudinally through the course of disease. Whole blood was collected in K2EDTA tubes by collaborating institutions according to the institutions' own protocols. For TCRbeta analysis, collaborator samples were shipped as frozen whole blood, as isolated PBMCs, or as DNA extracted from either sample type. This TCR derives from a woman younger than 45 with COVID-19, enrolled during active disease. The chain was built from TRBV27 and TRBJ1-1; 9 middle bases align to TRBD1. The sample taken for sequencing was peripheral blood. The CDR3 in this case is CASSSGTGWNTEAFF. The nucleotide sequence is given as TGTGCCAGCAGTTCGGGGACAGGGTGGAACACTGAAGCTTTCTTT.